This T cell receptor beta chain is from a study of memory CD4+ T cells and cytomegalovirus serostatus. The study, taken as a whole, reports: Of approximately 160 reported CMV TCRbeta sequences, about 70 were found in memory CD4+ repertoires.

In the case of this clone: Its antigen is currently unknown.

Single viable CD3+CD4+CD8-CD45RO+ cells were sorted as the memory CD4+ T cells. Serum IgG to CMV pp150, pp28, p38 and p52 defined serostatus. Positive selection with CD4 microbeads enriched total CD4+ T cells. In the authors' methods: After removing out-of-frame reads, 2 million to 2.5 million distinct TCRbeta sequences remained. Only in-frame clones appear in the TCRdb table, and some are missing; sequencing was by immunoSEQ multiplex PCR. V, J and clone size are those of that table, while D and trimming were read from the DNA. This table holds 85,000 to 100,000 clones, 80% found once. The source of this sequence is an adult in good health and CMV-seropositive. The sample consisted of memory CD4+ T cells from blood.

The DNA of the CDR3 is TGCGCCAGCAGCTTAAGGACCGGGACAGGGGCCAAATTCGATTACGAGCAGTACTTC. As protein: CASSLRTGTGAKFDYEQYF. J is TRBJ2-7 and V is TRBV5-1, with 10 bases aligning to TRBD1. CDR1 and CDR2 (germline): SGHRS, YFSETQ. V shed 2 bases and J 4 bases; nucleotides not matched to a gene: 18. This CDR3 contains 19 residues. Full variable domain (rest looked up from reference TRBV5-1 and TRBJ2-7): KAGVTQTPRYLIKTRGQQVTLSCSPISGHRSVSWYQQTPGQGLQFLFEYFSETQRNKGNFPGRFSGRQFSNSRSEMNVSTLELGDSALYLCASSLRTGTGAKFDYEQYFGPGTRLTVT.